The next 19 T cell receptor beta chains were all read from a single sample in a study of CD4 T cells in relation to SARS-CoV-2 and coronaviruses. The protocol was immunoSEQ multiplex PCR, while the TCRdb copy is restricted to in-frame clones and leaves out a portion. The repertoire has around 25,000 clones, about 80% of them found once; the top ten carry 9.5% to 15%. The antigens of these receptors remain unknown. CD4+ T cells from unexposed donors were obtained before the COVID-19 pandemic (2011-2018). Isolation of CD4+ T cells took place after less than 13 days in culture. The source material was CD4+ T cells from PBMCs, cultured in vitro. These receptors were taken from a human donor in good health.

In its sample, this clone was seen once. The chain employs TRBV24-1 and TRBJ2-1, with D possibly matching TRBD1 (5 bases). The germline V and J ends were trimmed by 7 bases and 5 bases, with 17 bases remaining between them. The length of the CDR3 is 15 residues. Per germline, CDR1 KGHDR and CDR2 SFDVKD. The DNA for the CDR3 is TGTGCCACCAGCCCTATTGGGGCGGCAAACAATGAGCAGTTCTTC. Amino acids: CATSPIGAANNEQFF.

This chain links TRBV27 with TRBJ2-1; the D gene is possibly TRBD2 (5 bases). Germline V lookup: CDR1 MNHEY, CDR2 SMNVEV (reference sequence). Trimming removed 5 bases at V and 9 bases at J, with 11 bases between. This CDR3 region has 12 residues. The CDR3 reads CASSPRRSEQFF. DNA for the CDR3: TGTGCCAGCAGTCCACGGAGGAGTGAGCAGTTCTTC.

The rearrangement uses TRBV19 and TRBJ2-1, with 10 nucleotides matching TRBD1. V shed 0 bases and J 12 bases; nucleotides not matched to a gene: 2. CDR3 length: 13 amino acids. The germline gives CDR1 LNHDA, CDR2 SQIVND (reference sequence). The CDR3 here is CASSIDGTGAQFF. The CDR3 DNA follows: TGTGCCAGTAGTATAGACGGGACAGGGGCGCAGTTCTTC.

The gene calls are TRBV20-1 and TRBJ1-6; no reliable D call. V lost 3 bases and J lost 6, with 9 bases in between. The V gene's germline CDR1 is DFQATT and CDR2 SNEGSKA (reference sequence). CDR3 length equals 13 residues. In DNA form, the CDR3 reads TGCAGTGCTAGTCGGCAGCCTAATTCACCCCTCCACTTT. This codes for CSASRQPNSPLHF.

V is TRBV13 and J is TRBJ2-7; 9 bases fit TRBD1. Germline V gene lookup returns CDR1 PRHDT and CDR2 FYEKMQ (reference sequence). Trimming took 5 bases from V and 2 from J; bases not matched to a gene: 4. This CDR3 has 14 amino acids. The CDR3 spells CASSRQGVTYEQYF. The CDR3 DNA reads as TGTGCCAGCAGCAGACAGGGGGTGACCTACGAGCAGTACTTC.

V gene TRBV7-9 combines with J gene TRBJ2-3, with TRBD1 matching over 9 bases. Germline V lookup: CDR1 SEHNR, CDR2 FQNEAQ (reference sequence). J was trimmed by 2 bases and V by 3 bases; bases with no gene match: 3. The CDR3 is made up of 15 amino acids. CDR3 sequence: CASSFNRGPTDTQYF. In DNA form, the CDR3 reads TGTGCCAGCAGCTTCAACAGGGGGCCCACAGATACGCAGTATTTT.

This clone has a single count. The gene calls are TRBV3-1 (or the pseudogene TRBV3-2) and TRBJ1-4; TRBD1 is a possible D gene (5 bases). Trimming cost V 1 base and J 8 bases, with 14 bases left between them. Germline loops: CDR1 LGHDT, CDR2 YNNKEL (reference sequence). CDR3 length: 15 residues. The CDR3 protein is CASSQAGITGEKLFF. As DNA, the CDR3 is TGTGCCAGCAGCCAAGCGGGGATCACAGGCGAAAAACTGTTTTTT.

The chain couples TRBV24-1 to TRBJ2-3; 8 bases map to TRBD1. Germline lookup yields CDR1 KGHDR and CDR2 SFDVKD. V gave up 7 bases and J gave up 2 bases; unmatched junction bases: 1. CDR3 size: 13 residues. The CDR3 DNA reads TGTGCCACCAGCAGGGGGCCCACAGATACGCAGTATTTT. It encodes CATSRGPTDTQYF.

V is TRBV4-1 and J is TRBJ2-1; TRBD2 matches at 7 bases. The CDR3 extends over 16 amino acids. CDR1 and CDR2 from the germline V gene are MGHRA and YSYEKL. The trim removed 0 bases at V and 6 bases at J, leaving 8 bases unmatched. The CDR3: CASSQDRAGLRNEQFF. For the CDR3, the DNA is TGCGCCAGCAGCCAAGACCGAGCGGGACTACGCAATGAGCAGTTCTTC.

The rearrangement uses TRBV7-2 and TRBJ2-1, with D perhaps TRBD1 or TRBD2 (7 bases each). This CDR3 has 16 residues. Trimming cost V 5 bases and J 5 bases, with 19 bases left between them. CDR1 SGHTA and CDR2 FQGNSA come from the germline V gene. CDR3: CASSDYRGGSNNEQFF. DNA for the CDR3: TGTGCCAGCAGCGACTACAGGGGCGGGAGTAACAATGAGCAGTTCTTC.

The V and J genes are TRBV28 and TRBJ2-1; the D is unclear. This CDR3 is built from 16 residues. Trimming took off 6 bases at V and 0 bases at J, with 15 bases between the two ends. Germline assignment: CDR1 MDHEN and CDR2 SYDVKM. The CDR3 sequence: CASSQAAESSYNEQFF. DNA of the CDR3: TGTGCCAGCAGCCAGGCGGCGGAAAGCTCCTACAATGAGCAGTTCTTC.

The chain couples TRBV18 to TRBJ1-2; no clear D gene. The CDR3 loop spans 13 amino acids. Per germline, CDR1 KGHSH and CDR2 LQKENI. V lost 3 bases and J 6 bases, leaving 11 bases between the germline ends. CDR3 protein: CASSPVARDGYTF. CDR3 DNA: TGTGCCAGCTCACCTGTGGCACGGGATGGCTACACCTTC.

The chain employs TRBV6-1 and TRBJ2-3, with D possibly TRBD2 on 5 matching bases. V was shortened by 1 base and J by 9 bases, with 8 bases between the two germline ends. The CDR3 has 12 amino acids. The germline V gene has CDR1 MNHNS and CDR2 SASEGT. The CDR3 DNA follows: TGTGCCAGCAGTGAAGGGGAGAGGACGCAGTATTTT. Translating gives CASSEGERTQYF.

This chain uses TRBV14 with TRBJ2-7, with D unresolved. Germline CDR1 reads SGHDN; CDR2 reads FVKESK. The CDR3 sequence is 13 residues long. Between the trimmed V and J ends, which lost 0 bases and 6 bases, there was a span of 9 bases. This CDR3 is CASSQDLSSEQYF. The DNA of the CDR3 is TGTGCCAGCAGCCAAGACCTAAGTTCCGAGCAGTACTTC. Full variable domain (outside the CDR3, taken from reference TRBV14 and TRBJ2-7): EAGVTQFPSHSVIEKGQTVTLRCDPISGHDNLYWYRRVMGKEIKFLLHFVKESKQDESGMPNNRFLAERTGGTYSTLKVQPAELEDSGVYFCASSQDLSSEQYFGPGTRLTVT.

The table lists this clone with a count of one. The rearrangement joins TRBV29-1 to TRBJ2-7; TRBD1 is a possible D gene (5 bases). CDR3 length equals 14 residues. CDR1 and CDR2 from the germline V gene are SQVTM and ANQGSEA. Trimming took off 5 bases at V and 0 bases at J, with 14 bases between the two ends. The CDR3 DNA reads as TGCAGCGTTTTAGGGCAGGGATCCTCCTACGAGCAGTACTTC. Translation gives CSVLGQGSSYEQYF.

The chain employs TRBV2 and TRBJ2-7; D remains ambiguous. CDR3 length equals 12 residues. CDR1 is SNHLY and CDR2 is FYNNEI in the germline V gene. V shed 5 bases and J shed 0 bases, with 5 bases lying between them. The CDR3 nucleotides read TGTGCCAGCAGTCAGTACTCCTACGAGCAGTACTTC. Translated, it gives CASSQYSYEQYF.

V is TRBV3-1 (or the pseudogene TRBV3-2) and J is TRBJ2-3, with 7 bases identical to TRBD1. Germline V CDR1 and CDR2: LGHDT, YNNKEL (reference sequence). The CDR3 extends over 13 amino acids. J lost 12 bases, V lost 2 bases, and 8 bases had no gene match. The CDR3 reads CASSQTGETIQYF. DNA of the CDR3: TGTGCCAGCAGCCAAACAGGGGAGACTATACAGTATTTT.

This chain joins TRBV24-1 and TRBJ2-1; 7 bases agree with TRBD2. Unmatched junction bases numbered 9, after V lost 8 bases and J lost 9 bases. The CDR3 extends over 13 amino acids. Germline V gene lookup returns CDR1 KGHDR and CDR2 SFDVKD. The CDR3 reads CATKEGGGSEQFF. Here the CDR3 DNA reads TGTGCCACCAAAGAGGGAGGCGGGAGTGAGCAGTTCTTC.

This clone occurred a few times. The rearrangement links TRBV30 to TRBJ2-1; D remains unclear. CDR1 is GTSNPN, CDR2 SVGIG, per germline (reference sequence). V dropped 0 bases and J dropped 2 bases, with 8 bases sitting between them. The CDR3 has 14 residues. CDR3 coding DNA: TGTGCCTGGAGTGTAGACGGAGCCTACAATGAGCAGTTCTTC. Its protein is CAWSVDGAYNEQFF.